This TCR beta chain is from a study of OX40 agonist ivuxolimab in advanced cancers. Sequenced by immunoSEQ multiplex PCR; TCRdb stores in-frame clones only, minus some. The table lists 98,000 or so clones, about four fifths of them singletons. V lost 7 bases, J lost 9 bases, and 13 bases lay in between. The CDR3 extends over 13 amino acids. Per the germline V gene, CDR1 is MDHEN and CDR2 is SYDVKM. The source material was CD4+ or CD8+ T cells sorted from blood, sampled in a trial of the OX40 agonist ivuxolimab. This chain uses TRBV28 with TRBJ1-6; D gene uncertain. This receptor was obtained from an adult with an advanced solid tumor such as melanoma, head and neck, liver or kidney cancer. The DNA for the CDR3 is TGTGCCAGCATCCGGGCCGAGAGTTCACCCCTCCACTTT. The encoded protein is CASIRAESSPLHF.